This T cell receptor (beta chain) is drawn from a study of blood T cells in healthy people across ages. The CDR3 spans 18 residues. CDR1 and CDR2 (germline): SGHDN, FVKESK. V was trimmed by 1 base and J by 2 bases, leaving 18 bases between them. A J-beta primer mix and a sample-barcoded 5' primer were used in a second PCR of about 7 to 12 cycles. Samples each returned at least 3 million CDR3-containing paired-end reads. TCRdb called the 5' RACE reads again in MiXCR, with one record for every CDR3 protein. The sample consists of around 1.7 million distinct CDR3 sequences, 25% to 30% of them appearing once.

This sequence joins TRBV14 and TRBJ1-3, with TRBD1 as a possible D gene (5 bases). The sequenced sample was blood. This TCR was recovered from a woman aged 25 to 45 in good health. CDR3 sequence: CASSQGASGGSAGNTIYF. In DNA form, the CDR3 reads TGTGCCAGCAGCCAAGGAGCGTCGGGGGGATCAGCTGGAAACACCATATATTTT. Full variable domain (missing parts from reference TRBV14 and TRBJ1-3): EAGVTQFPSHSVIEKGQTVTLRCDPISGHDNLYWYRRVMGKEIKFLLHFVKESKQDESGMPNNRFLAERTGGTYSTLKVQPAELEDSGVYFCASSQGASGGSAGNTIYFGEGSWLTVV.